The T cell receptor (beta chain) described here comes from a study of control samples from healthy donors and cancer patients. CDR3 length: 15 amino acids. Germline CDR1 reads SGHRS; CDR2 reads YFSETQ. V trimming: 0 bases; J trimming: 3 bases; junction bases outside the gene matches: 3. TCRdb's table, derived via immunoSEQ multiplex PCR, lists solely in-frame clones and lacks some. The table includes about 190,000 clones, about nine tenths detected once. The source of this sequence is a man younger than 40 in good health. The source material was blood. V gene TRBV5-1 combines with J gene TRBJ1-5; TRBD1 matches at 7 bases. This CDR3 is CASSLEGAFNQPQHF. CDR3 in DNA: TGCGCCAGCAGCTTGGAGGGGGCATTCAATCAGCCCCAGCATTTT.